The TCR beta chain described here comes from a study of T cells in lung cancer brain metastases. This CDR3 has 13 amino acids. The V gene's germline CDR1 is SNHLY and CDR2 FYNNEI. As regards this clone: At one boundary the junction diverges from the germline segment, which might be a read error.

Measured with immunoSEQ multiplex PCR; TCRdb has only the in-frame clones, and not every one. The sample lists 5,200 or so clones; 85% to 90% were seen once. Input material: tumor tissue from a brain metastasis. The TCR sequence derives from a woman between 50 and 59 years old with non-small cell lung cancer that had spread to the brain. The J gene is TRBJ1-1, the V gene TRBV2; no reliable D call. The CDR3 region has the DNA TGTACCAGTTACAGAGCCCGGAACACTGAAGCTTTCTTT. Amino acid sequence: CTSYRARNTEAFF.